Each of the 6 T cell receptor beta chains below was sequenced from the same sample in a study of long-term antiretroviral therapy in people with HIV. The assay used was immunoSEQ (version v3.0), run at survey level. The table came from immunoSEQ multiplex PCR; TCRdb's copy has only in-frame clones and leaves some out. The sample contains under 30,000 clones, about 83% of which appear only once. Here the sequenced sample was unsorted PBMCs, taken 3 years after starting antiretroviral therapy. Source of these receptors: a man aged 18 to 30 with HIV.

This sequence joins TRBV5-8 and TRBJ2-2; tentatively, D is TRBD1 or TRBD2 (5 bases each). The CDR3 sequence is 13 residues long. The V and J ends lost 3 bases and 6 bases respectively, with 9 bases between them. Germline CDR1 SGHTS, CDR2 YDEGEE. CDR3 coding DNA: TGTGCCAGCAGCTCTCGGGGCGCCGGGGAGCTGTTTTTT. Translated, it gives CASSSRGAGELFF.

The chain carries TRBV7-8 and TRBJ2-7, with D perhaps matching TRBD1 (6 bases). Between the trimmed V and J ends, which lost 1 base and 2 bases, there was a span of 12 bases. The germline gives CDR1 SGHVS, CDR2 FQNEAQ. The CDR3 extends over 15 amino acids. As DNA, the CDR3 is TGTGCCAGCAGCTTAGGAGGACAGAAAGCCTACGAGCAGTACGTC. It yields the protein CASSLGGQKAYEQYV.

V gene TRBV7-9 combines with J gene TRBJ1-6; perhaps TRBD1 as D (5 bases). The germline CDR1 and CDR2 sequences are SEHNR and FQNEAQ (reference sequence). The CDR3 contains 13 residues. V was trimmed by 3 bases and J by 9 bases, leaving 9 bases between them. Here the CDR3 reads CASSLDNVSPLHF. As DNA, the CDR3 is TGTGCCAGCAGCTTGGACAACGTTTCACCCCTCCACTTT.

The chain couples TRBV18 to TRBJ2-7, with unresolved D. V lost 6 bases and J 2 bases, leaving 11 bases between the germline ends. From germline, CDR1 is KGHSH and CDR2 LQKENI. This CDR3 has 13 amino acids. This chain's CDR3 is CASSLDAPYEQYV. For the CDR3, the DNA is TGTGCCAGCTCCCTGGATGCGCCCTACGAGCAGTACGTC.

CDR3 residues: CASSLGQGAGEQYV. CDR3 coding DNA: TGTGCCAGCAGCTTGGGACAGGGGGCCGGCGAGCAGTACGTC. The chain employs TRBV7-9 and TRBJ2-7; 12 bases align to TRBD1. The CDR3 runs 14 residues. V shed 3 bases, J shed 6 bases, and the junction held 3 bases outside the gene matches. Per germline, CDR1 SEHNR and CDR2 FQNEAQ (reference sequence).

The V gene is TRBV7-8, the J gene TRBJ1-1; 8 bases map to TRBD1. The CDR3 consists of 14 residues. The germline V gene encodes CDR1 SGHVS and CDR2 FQNEAQ. Unmatched junction bases numbered 5, after V lost 3 bases and J lost 5 bases. The CDR3 loop reads CASSFGQGRTEAFF. In DNA, the CDR3 is TGTGCCAGCAGCTTTGGACAGGGACGGACTGAAGCTTTCTTT.